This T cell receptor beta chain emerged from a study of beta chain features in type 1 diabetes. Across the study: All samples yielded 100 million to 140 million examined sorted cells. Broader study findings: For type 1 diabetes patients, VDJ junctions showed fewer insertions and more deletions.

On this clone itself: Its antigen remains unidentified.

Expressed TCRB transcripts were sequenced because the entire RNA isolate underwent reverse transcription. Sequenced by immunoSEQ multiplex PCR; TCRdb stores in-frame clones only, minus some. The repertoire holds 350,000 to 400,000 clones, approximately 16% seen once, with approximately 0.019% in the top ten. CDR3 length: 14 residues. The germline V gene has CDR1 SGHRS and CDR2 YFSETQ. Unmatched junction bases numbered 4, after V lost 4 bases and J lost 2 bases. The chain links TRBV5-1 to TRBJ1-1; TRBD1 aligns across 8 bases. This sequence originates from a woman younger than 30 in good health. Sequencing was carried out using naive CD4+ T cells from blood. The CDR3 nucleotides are TGCGCCAGCAGCCTACAGGGGGGAAACACTGAAGCTTTCTTT. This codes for CASSLQGGNTEAFF. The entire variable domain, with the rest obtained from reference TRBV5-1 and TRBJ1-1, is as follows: KAGVTQTPRYLIKTRGQQVTLSCSPISGHRSVSWYQQTPGQGLQFLFEYFSETQRNKGNFPGRFSGRQFSNSRSEMNVSTLELGDSALYLCASSLQGGNTEAFFGQGTRLTVV.